What follows describes a single T cell receptor (beta chain). TCRdb keeps only in-frame clones here, not all; method: immunoSEQ multiplex PCR. The repertoire includes millions of clones, just over 90% of them detected once, and roughly 0.15% sits in the top ten. Between the trimmed V and J ends, which lost 3 bases and 7 bases, there was a span of 13 bases. This CDR3 region has 14 residues. The source of the sample is a study of shared clonotypes between healthy human individuals. All the donors were Caucasian adults who lived in Nashville, Tennessee. This TCR was sampled from a man between 18 and 35 years old in good health. V usage is TRBV23-1 and J usage is TRBJ2-1, with a tentative D call TRBD1 (6 bases). TRBV23-1 is annotated as an ORF whose role is uncertain. The sample comprised naive CD4+ T cells sorted from blood. Subset here: CD45RA+ positively selected. The CDR3 reads CASSQAGTLNEQFF. DNA of the CDR3: TGCGCCAGCAGTCAGGCCGGGACACTAAATGAGCAGTTCTTC.